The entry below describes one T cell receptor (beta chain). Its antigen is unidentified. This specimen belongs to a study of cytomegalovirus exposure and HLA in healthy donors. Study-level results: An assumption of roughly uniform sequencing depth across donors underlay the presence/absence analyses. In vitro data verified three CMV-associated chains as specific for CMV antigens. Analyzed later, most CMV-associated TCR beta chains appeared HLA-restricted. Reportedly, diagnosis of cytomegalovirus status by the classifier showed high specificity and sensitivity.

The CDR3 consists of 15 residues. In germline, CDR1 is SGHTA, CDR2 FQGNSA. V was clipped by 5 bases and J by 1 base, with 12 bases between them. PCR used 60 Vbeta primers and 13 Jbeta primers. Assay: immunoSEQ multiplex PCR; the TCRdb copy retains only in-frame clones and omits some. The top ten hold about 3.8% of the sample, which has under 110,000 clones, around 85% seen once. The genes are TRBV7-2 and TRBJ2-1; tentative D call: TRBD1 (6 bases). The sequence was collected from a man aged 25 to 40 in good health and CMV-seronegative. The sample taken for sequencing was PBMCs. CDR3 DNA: TGTGCCAGCAGCCAACAGGGTTGGTCCTACAATGAGCAGTTCTTC. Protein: CASSQQGWSYNEQFF.